The source of this TCR beta chain is a study of cytomegalovirus exposure and HLA in healthy donors. Regarding the study as a whole: Available immune exposure information was restricted to CMV serostatus only. Common viral pathogens seemed to be connected with several of the most significant clusters, according to a later analysis.

60 Vbeta and 13 Jbeta primers were used in PCR. Assay used: immunoSEQ multiplex PCR; TCRdb lists only in-frame clones, some missing. Seen in this sample are 55,000 to 75,000 clones; the ten most common clones hold 3.5% to 4%. Trimming removed 3 bases at V and 0 bases at J, with 9 bases between. CDR1 and CDR2 from the germline V gene are SGHAT and FQNNGV. The CDR3 is 15 amino acids. Remarks on this clone: Antigen: not known.

V is TRBV11-2 and J is TRBJ1-3; D may be TRBD1 (6 bases). This TCR derives from a male donor in good health and CMV-seronegative. The material sequenced was PBMCs. CDR3 loop: CASSFTGISGNTIYF. CDR3 sequence (DNA): TGTGCCAGCAGCTTTACAGGGATCTCTGGAAACACCATATATTTT.